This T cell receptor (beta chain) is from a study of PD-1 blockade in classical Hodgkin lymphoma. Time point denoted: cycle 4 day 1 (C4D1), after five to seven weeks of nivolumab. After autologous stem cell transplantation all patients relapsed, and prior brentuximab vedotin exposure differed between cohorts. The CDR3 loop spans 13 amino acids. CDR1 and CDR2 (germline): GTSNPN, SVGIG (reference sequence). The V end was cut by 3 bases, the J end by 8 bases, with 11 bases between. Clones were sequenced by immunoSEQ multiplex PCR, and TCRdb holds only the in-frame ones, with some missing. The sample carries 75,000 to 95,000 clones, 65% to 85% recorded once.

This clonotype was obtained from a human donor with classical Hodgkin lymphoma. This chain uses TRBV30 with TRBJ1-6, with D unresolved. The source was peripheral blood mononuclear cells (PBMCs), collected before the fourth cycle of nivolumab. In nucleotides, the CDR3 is TGTGCCTGGAGCCCGCCAGGCGATTCACCCCTCCACTTT. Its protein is CAWSPPGDSPLHF.